A selection of T cell receptor beta chains follows, all from one sample in a study of blood T cell repertoires in COVID-19. Profiling relied on immunoSEQ multiplex PCR, and the TCRdb table lists in-frame clones only, not all of them. The sample has under 250,000 clones, approximately 85% seen once. Material for sequencing was PBMCs or T cells enriched from blood (not recorded which). Receptor source: a woman in her forties or fifties with acute COVID-19. The CDR3 runs from the conserved cysteine through the conserved F or W. A clone size is listed for some rows: how often the clone was seen (once, few, many), or a class if it is expanded.

>once|TRBV9|TRBJ1-1
CASSVGEITNTEAFF
>.|TRBV6-2/TRBV6-3|TRBJ2-2
CASSYEDTGYDTGELFF
>.|TRBV7-9|TRBJ1-4
CASSLNGQAGEKLFF
>once|TRBV11-3|TRBJ1-1
CASSPSRGSTEAFF
>.|TRBV4-3|TRBJ1-2
CASSQVGTGVRGYTF
>few|TRBV3-1/TRBV3-2|TRBJ1-3
CASSRTGASGNTIYF
>few|TRBV25-1|TRBJ2-3
CASSGRGWADTQYF
>.|TRBV19|TRBJ2-2
CASSILNTGELFF
>.|TRBV28|TRBJ1-2
CASSSPGPRGYGYTF
>few|TRBV6-5|TRBJ1-2
CASRTDESGYTF
>.|TRBV7-9|TRBJ2-2
CGDRPGELFF
>.|TRBV10-3|TRBJ2-2
CAISPSTGQGGELFF
>once|TRBV19|TRBJ1-1
CASREATATEAFF
>.|TRBV7-8|TRBJ2-1
CASSRNGTGRYNEQFF